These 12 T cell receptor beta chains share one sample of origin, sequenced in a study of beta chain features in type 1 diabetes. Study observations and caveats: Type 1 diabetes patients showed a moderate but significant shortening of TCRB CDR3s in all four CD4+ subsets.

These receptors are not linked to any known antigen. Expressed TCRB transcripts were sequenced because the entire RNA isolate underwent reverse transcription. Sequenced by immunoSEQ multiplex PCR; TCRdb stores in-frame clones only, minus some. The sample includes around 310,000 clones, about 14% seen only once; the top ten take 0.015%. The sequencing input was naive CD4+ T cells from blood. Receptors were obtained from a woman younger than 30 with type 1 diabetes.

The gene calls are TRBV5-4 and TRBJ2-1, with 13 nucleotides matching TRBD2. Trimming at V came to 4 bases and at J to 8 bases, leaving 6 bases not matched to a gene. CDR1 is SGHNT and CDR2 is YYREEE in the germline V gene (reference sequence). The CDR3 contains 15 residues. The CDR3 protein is CASSPGLAGSDEQFF. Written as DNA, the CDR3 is TGTGCCAGCAGCCCGGGACTAGCGGGAAGCGATGAGCAGTTCTTC.

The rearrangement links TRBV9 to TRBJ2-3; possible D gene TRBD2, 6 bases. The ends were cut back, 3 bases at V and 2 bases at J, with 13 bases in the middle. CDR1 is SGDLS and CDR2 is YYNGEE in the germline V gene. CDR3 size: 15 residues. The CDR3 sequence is CASSAFSGPTDTQYF. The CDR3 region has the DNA TGTGCCAGCAGCGCGTTTAGCGGCCCCACAGATACGCAGTATTTT.

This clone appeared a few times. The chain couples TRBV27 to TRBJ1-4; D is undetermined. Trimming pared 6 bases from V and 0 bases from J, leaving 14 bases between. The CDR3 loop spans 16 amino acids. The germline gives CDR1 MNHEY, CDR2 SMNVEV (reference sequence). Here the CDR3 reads CASSKFGSSTNEKLFF. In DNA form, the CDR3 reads TGTGCCAGCAGCAAATTTGGGAGCTCAACTAATGAAAAACTGTTTTTT.

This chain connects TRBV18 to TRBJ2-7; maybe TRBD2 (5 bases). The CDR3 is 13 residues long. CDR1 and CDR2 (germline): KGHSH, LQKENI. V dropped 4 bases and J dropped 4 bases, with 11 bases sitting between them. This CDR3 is CASSRIRGYEQYF. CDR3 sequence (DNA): TGTGCCAGCTCACGGATCCGCGGGTACGAGCAGTACTTC.

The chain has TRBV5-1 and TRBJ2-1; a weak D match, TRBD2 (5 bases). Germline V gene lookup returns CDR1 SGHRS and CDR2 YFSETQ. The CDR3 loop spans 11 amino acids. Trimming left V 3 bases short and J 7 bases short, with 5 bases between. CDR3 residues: CASSWENEQFF. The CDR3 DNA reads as TGCGCCAGCAGCTGGGAGAATGAGCAGTTCTTC.

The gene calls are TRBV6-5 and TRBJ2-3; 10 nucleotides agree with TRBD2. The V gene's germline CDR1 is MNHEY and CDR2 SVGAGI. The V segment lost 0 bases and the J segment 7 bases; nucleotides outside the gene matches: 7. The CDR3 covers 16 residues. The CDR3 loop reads CASSYSSLAGRNTQYF. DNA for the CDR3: TGTGCCAGCAGTTACTCGTCACTAGCGGGAAGGAATACGCAGTATTTT.

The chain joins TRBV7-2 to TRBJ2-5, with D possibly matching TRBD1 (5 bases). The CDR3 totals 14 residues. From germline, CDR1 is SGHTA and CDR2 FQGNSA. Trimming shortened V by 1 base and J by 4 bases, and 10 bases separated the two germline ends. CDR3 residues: CASSLGGLGETQYF. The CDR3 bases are TGTGCCAGCAGCTTAGGGGGCTTGGGAGAGACCCAGTACTTC. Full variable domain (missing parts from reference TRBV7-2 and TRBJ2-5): GAGVSQSPSNKVTEKGKDVELRCDPISGHTALYWYRQSLGQGLEFLIYFQGNSAPDKSGLPSDRFSAERTGGSVSTLTIQRTQQEDSAVYLCASSLGGLGETQYFGPGTRLLVL.

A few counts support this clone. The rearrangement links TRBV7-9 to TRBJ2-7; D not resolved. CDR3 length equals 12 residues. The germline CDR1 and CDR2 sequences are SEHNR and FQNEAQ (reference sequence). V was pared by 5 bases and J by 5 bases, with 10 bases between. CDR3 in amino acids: CASSVTHNEQYF. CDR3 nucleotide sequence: TGTGCCAGCAGCGTGACACATAACGAGCAGTACTTC.

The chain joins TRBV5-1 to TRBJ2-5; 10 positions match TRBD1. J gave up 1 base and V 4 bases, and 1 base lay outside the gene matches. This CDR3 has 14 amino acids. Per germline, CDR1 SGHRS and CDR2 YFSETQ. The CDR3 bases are TGCGCCAGCAGCAGGACAGGGGGCCAAGAGACCCAGTACTTC. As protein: CASSRTGGQETQYF.

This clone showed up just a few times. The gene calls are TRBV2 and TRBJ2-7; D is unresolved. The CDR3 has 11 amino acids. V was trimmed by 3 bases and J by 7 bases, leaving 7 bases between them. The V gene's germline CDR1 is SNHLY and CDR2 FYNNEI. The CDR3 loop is CASSEMWEQYV. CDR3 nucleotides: TGTGCCAGCAGTGAGATGTGGGAGCAGTACGTC.

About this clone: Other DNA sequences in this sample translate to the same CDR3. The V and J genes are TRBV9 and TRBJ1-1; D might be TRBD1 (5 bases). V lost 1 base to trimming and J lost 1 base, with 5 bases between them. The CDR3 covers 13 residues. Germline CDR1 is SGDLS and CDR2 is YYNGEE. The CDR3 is CASSVQGNTEAFF. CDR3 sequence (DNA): TGTGCCAGCAGCGTACAGGGGAACACTGAAGCTTTCTTT.

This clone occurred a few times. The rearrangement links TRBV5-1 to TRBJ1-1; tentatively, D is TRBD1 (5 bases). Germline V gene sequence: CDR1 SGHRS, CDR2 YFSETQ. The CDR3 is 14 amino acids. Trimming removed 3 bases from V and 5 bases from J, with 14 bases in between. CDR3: CASSSARGRTEAFF. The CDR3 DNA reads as TGCGCCAGCAGCTCGGCAAGGGGTCGGACTGAAGCTTTCTTT.